This entry lists 25 T cell receptor beta chains sequenced from one sample in a study of cytomegalovirus exposure and HLA in healthy donors. Using immunoSEQ multiplex PCR, the repertoire was profiled, and TCRdb retains in-frame clones only, with some absent. The sample has more than 95,000 clones, about 88% seen once. Sequencing input: PBMCs. The receptors derive from a woman aged 18-29 years in good health and CMV-seronegative.

The chain links TRBV6-1 to TRBJ1-4; D is possibly TRBD1 (6 bases). Germline V CDR1 and CDR2: MNHNS, SASEGT. Trimming shortened V by 6 bases and J by 5 bases, and 10 bases separated the two germline ends. This CDR3 has 13 amino acids. DNA for the CDR3: TGTGCCAGCAGAACAGGACAGAATGAAAAACTGTTTTTT. This sequence encodes CASRTGQNEKLFF.

The V and J genes are TRBV7-8 and TRBJ2-5; 7 nucleotides align to TRBD1. V gave up 3 bases and J gave up 4 bases; unmatched junction bases: 5. The CDR3 covers 14 residues. Per germline, CDR1 SGHVS and CDR2 FQNEAQ. The chain's CDR3 is CASSFRDSRETQYF. As DNA, the CDR3 is TGTGCCAGCAGCTTCCGGGACAGTCGAGAGACCCAGTACTTC.

This rearrangement joins TRBV28 to TRBJ1-6; 11 bases fit TRBD1. Germline loops: CDR1 MDHEN, CDR2 SYDVKM. The trim removed 6 bases at V and 7 bases at J, leaving 11 bases unmatched. The CDR3 totals 17 residues. The CDR3 nucleotides read TGTGCCAGCAGCACCAATCATTGGACAGGGGGCAATTCACCCCTCCACTTT. It translates to CASSTNHWTGGNSPLHF. The whole variable domain, remainder taken from reference TRBV28 and TRBJ1-6, is DVKVTQSSRYLVKRTGEKVFLECVQDMDHENMFWYRQDPGLGLRLIYFSYDVKMKEKGDIPEGYSVSREKKERFSLILESASTNQTSMYLCASSTNHWTGGNSPLHFGNGTRLTVT.

The V call is TRBV12-5, the J call TRBJ2-5; 11 bases are shared with TRBD2. The germline V gene encodes CDR1 LGHNT and CDR2 FRNRAP. The CDR3 sequence is 16 residues long. Trimming removed 3 bases from V and 1 base from J; junction bases left unmatched: 4. For the CDR3, the DNA is TGTGCTAGTGGTTTTGGGACTAGCGGATCCCAAGAGACCCAGTACTTC. Translation: CASGFGTSGSQETQYF.

CDR3 in DNA: TGCAGCGTTGGACCCACAGTGGCCTTTGGCACTGAAGCTTTCTTT. Translated, it gives CSVGPTVAFGTEAFF. This sequence joins TRBV29-1 and TRBJ1-1, with unresolved D. The length of the CDR3 is 15 residues. V shed 4 bases and J shed 4 bases, with 19 bases lying between them. The germline gives CDR1 SQVTM, CDR2 ANQGSEA.

J is TRBJ1-1 and V is TRBV2; D not resolved. The CDR3 loop spans 12 amino acids. Germline V gene data show CDR1 as SNHLY and CDR2 as FYNNEI. V was shortened by 8 bases and J by 4 bases, with 11 bases between the two germline ends. This chain's CDR3 is CASCSGPTEAFF. CDR3 bases: TGTGCCAGCTGTTCAGGTCCCACTGAAGCTTTCTTT.

The V gene is TRBV5-4, the J gene TRBJ2-1; D possibly corresponds to TRBD2 (5 bases). The CDR3 contains 12 residues. V lost 4 bases to trimming and J lost 6 bases, with 8 bases between them. The germline V gene encodes CDR1 SGHNT and CDR2 YYREEE (reference sequence). CDR3 residues: CASSVTSNEQFF. The CDR3 DNA sequence: TGTGCCAGCAGCGTCACTAGCAATGAGCAGTTCTTC.

The chain employs TRBV6-1 and TRBJ2-7; D is unclear. CDR3 length: 13 amino acids. CDR1 and CDR2 (germline): MNHNS, SASEGT. V lost 1 base to trimming and J lost 7 bases, with 11 bases between them. For the CDR3, the DNA is TGTGCCAGCAGTGAAGAAAGAGGCTGGGAGCAGTACGTC. Its protein product is CASSEERGWEQYV.

This chain links TRBV27 with TRBJ2-3; D is unclear. The germline V gene encodes CDR1 MNHEY and CDR2 SMNVEV (reference sequence). Trimming removed 5 bases from V and 6 bases from J, with 12 bases in between. The CDR3 runs to 13 residues. This chain's CDR3 is CASSGNPHDTQYF. CDR3 sequence (DNA): TGTGCCAGCAGTGGCAACCCCCACGATACGCAGTATTTT.

The rearrangement uses TRBV5-1 and TRBJ1-1, with 7 bases that match TRBD1. V was clipped by 3 bases and J by 4 bases; unmatched bases: 6. The CDR3 length is 14 residues. Germline V gene data show CDR1 as SGHRS and CDR2 as YFSETQ. DNA of the CDR3: TGCGCCAGCAGCTCGGGACAGAGCCCCACTGAAGCTTTCTTT. Its translation: CASSSGQSPTEAFF.

The V and J genes are TRBV28 and TRBJ2-5, with 9 bases fitting TRBD1. The germline V gene has CDR1 MDHEN and CDR2 SYDVKM. CDR3 size: 15 residues. J gave up 5 bases and V 5 bases, and 9 bases lay outside the gene matches. The CDR3 sequence is CASSDHRGRQETQYF. The CDR3 DNA follows: TGTGCCAGCAGTGACCACAGGGGGCGCCAGGAGACCCAGTACTTC. The full variable domain, completed using reference TRBV28 and TRBJ2-5, is DVKVTQSSRYLVKRTGEKVFLECVQDMDHENMFWYRQDPGLGLRLIYFSYDVKMKEKGDIPEGYSVSREKKERFSLILESASTNQTSMYLCASSDHRGRQETQYFGPGTRLLVL.

This clone was counted a few times. The V call is TRBV19, the J call TRBJ1-5; 7 nucleotides line up with TRBD1. The V gene end was trimmed by 5 bases and the J gene end by 4 bases; junction bases not matched to a gene: 8. Germline CDR1 LNHDA, CDR2 SQIVND (reference sequence). This CDR3 comprises 15 residues. CDR3 DNA sequence: TGTGCCAGTAGTCGGCCCGGGACAGTTAATCAGCCCCAGCATTTT. It specifies CASSRPGTVNQPQHF.

The chain uses TRBV28 and TRBJ2-3; D is undetermined. Looked up from germline, CDR1 is MDHEN and CDR2 is SYDVKM. Trimming removed 2 bases at V and 11 bases at J, with 17 bases between. This CDR3 is 14 amino acids long. The CDR3 coding sequence is TGTGCCAGCAGTTTAAACTACCTCTGGGTAAAGCAGTATTTT. It codes for CASSLNYLWVKQYF. Full variable domain (missing parts from reference TRBV28 and TRBJ2-3): DVKVTQSSRYLVKRTGEKVFLECVQDMDHENMFWYRQDPGLGLRLIYFSYDVKMKEKGDIPEGYSVSREKKERFSLILESASTNQTSMYLCASSLNYLWVKQYFGPGTRLTVL.

This chain links TRBV5-1 with TRBJ1-1; 11 bases map to TRBD1. This CDR3 has 16 residues. Germline V CDR1 and CDR2: SGHRS, YFSETQ. Germline trimming cut 4 bases from V and 0 bases from J; bases unmatched to any gene: 5. The CDR3 loop is CASSPGQGGMNTEAFF. DNA of the CDR3: TGCGCCAGCAGCCCGGGACAGGGGGGCATGAACACTGAAGCTTTCTTT.

This clone appeared once. V gene TRBV19 combines with J gene TRBJ2-3, with TRBD1 as a possible D gene (5 bases). V gave up 1 base and J gave up 6 bases, with 8 bases separating them. This CDR3 is 13 amino acids long. Germline V CDR1 and CDR2: LNHDA, SQIVND (reference sequence). CDR3 DNA: TGTGCCAGTAGTATAGGTAACAGGGATACGCAGTATTTT. This gives the protein CASSIGNRDTQYF.

This chain joins TRBV28 and TRBJ2-5, with D perhaps matching TRBD1 (6 bases). Germline loops: CDR1 MDHEN, CDR2 SYDVKM. Trimming removed 6 bases from V and 2 bases from J, with 10 bases in between. The CDR3 runs to 13 residues. CDR3 DNA sequence: TGTGCCAGCAGGGAAGGACAGCAAGAGACCCAGTACTTC. It codes for CASREGQQETQYF.

This sequence joins TRBV19 and TRBJ2-3; D may be TRBD2 (5 bases). The CDR3 loop spans 15 amino acids. CDR1 and CDR2 (germline): LNHDA, SQIVND (reference sequence). Trimming took 9 bases from V and 4 from J, leaving 20 bases between them. CDR3 DNA: TGTGCCAGCCGATTGCTCGCCGCGGGCGCAGATACGCAGTATTTT. Amino acid sequence: CASRLLAAGADTQYF. Based on the CDR3 plus reference TRBV19 and TRBJ2-3, the full variable domain is DGGITQSPKYLFRKEGQNVTLSCEQNLNHDAMYWYRQDPGQGLRLIYYSQIVNDFQKGDIAEGYSVSREKKESFPLTVTSAQKNPTAFYLCASRLLAAGADTQYFGPGTRLTVL.

This sequence joins TRBV29-1 and TRBJ2-7; TRBD1 matches 7 bases. Looked up from germline, CDR1 is SQVTM and CDR2 is ANQGSEA. This CDR3 is 11 amino acids long. V shed 7 bases, J shed 1 base, and the junction held 1 base outside the gene matches. CDR3 in amino acids: CSAGQSYEQYF. In DNA form, the CDR3 reads TGCAGCGCGGGACAGTCCTACGAGCAGTACTTC.

This chain uses TRBV25-1 with TRBJ2-2; 9 bases are shared with TRBD1. V shed 7 bases and J 4 bases; nucleotides not matched to a gene: 4. Germline V gene lookup returns CDR1 MGHDK and CDR2 SYGVNS. The CDR3 totals 14 residues. The CDR3 DNA follows: TGTGCCAGCAAGGGACAGGGACGCACCGGGGAGCTGTTTTTT. Its protein is CASKGQGRTGELFF.

This clone was recorded only once. The gene calls are TRBV19 and TRBJ2-7; 8 bases match TRBD1. The ends lost 7 bases at V and 2 bases at J; junction bases unmatched: 7. CDR3 length: 14 amino acids. The germline CDR1 and CDR2 sequences are LNHDA and SQIVND (reference sequence). CDR3 nucleotide sequence: TGTGCCAGTACCCCGGGGGACAGGCCCTACGAGCAGTACTTC. Translated: CASTPGDRPYEQYF.

This chain connects TRBV30 to TRBJ2-2; 7 bases fit TRBD2. Trimming removed 8 bases from V and 2 bases from J; junction bases left unmatched: 11. CDR1 and CDR2 from the germline V gene are GTSNPN and SVGIG (reference sequence). The CDR3 runs to 15 residues. The CDR3, as DNA: TGTGCCCGGCCGGCGGCTAGCGGAAACACCGGGGAGCTGTTTTTT. Its protein product is CARPAASGNTGELFF.

The J gene is TRBJ2-7, the V gene TRBV29-1; 10 nucleotides match TRBD1. Germline CDR1 and CDR2: SQVTM and ANQGSEA. This CDR3 region has 12 residues. V lost 7 bases to trimming and J lost 3 bases; unmatched junction nucleotides: 3. The CDR3 DNA reads as TGCAGCGGATGGACAGGGGGCTACGAGCAGTACTTC. It yields the protein CSGWTGGYEQYF.

The CDR3 region has the DNA TGCGCCAGCAGTGATCACGGACAGGGGGCCAACGAGCAGTACTTC. As protein: CASSDHGQGANEQYF. The chain combines TRBV10-1 with TRBJ2-7, with 11 bases that match TRBD1. The CDR3 is made up of 15 amino acids. The junction had 6 bases not matched to a gene; V was cut back by 3 bases and J by 5 bases. In germline, CDR1 is WNHNN, CDR2 SYGVQD (reference sequence).

This chain connects TRBV6-1 to TRBJ2-7; TRBD1 agrees at 8 bases. The CDR3 runs 12 residues. From germline, CDR1 is MNHNS and CDR2 SASEGT. V shed 11 bases and J 6 bases; nucleotides not matched to a gene: 9. CDR3 region: CAGGQGTREQYF. CDR3 sequence (DNA): TGTGCCGGCGGACAGGGAACCCGCGAGCAGTACTTC.

V usage is TRBV30 and J usage is TRBJ2-1, with 10 bases that match TRBD1. The V and J ends lost 1 base and 2 bases, in that order; junction bases with no gene match: 2. The CDR3 has 15 residues. The germline CDR1 and CDR2 sequences are GTSNPN and SVGIG (reference sequence). The CDR3 loop is CAWSAGQGAYNEQFF. The CDR3 nucleotides read TGTGCCTGGAGTGCCGGACAGGGGGCCTACAATGAGCAGTTCTTC.